The sequence of this T cell receptor (beta chain) was determined in a study of shared clonotypes between healthy human individuals. Overall study results and limits: Around 5.4% of naive CD4 clonotypes were common to four donors.

The protocol was immunoSEQ multiplex PCR, while the TCRdb copy is restricted to in-frame clones and leaves out a portion. This sample has millions of clones, with roughly 96% found just once. This CDR3 has 11 amino acids. The germline gives CDR1 GTSNPN, CDR2 SVGIG (reference sequence). The V end lost 3 bases, the J end lost 2 bases, and 5 bases lay between the germline ends. Concerning this clone itself: What it recognizes is unknown. At the DNA level, this CDR3 is encoded by other sequences in the same sample as well.

The rearrangement links TRBV30 to TRBJ2-7, with D unclear. The sample consisted of naive CD4+ T cells sorted from blood. Noted subset: CD45RA+ positively selected. The clonotype comes from a man younger than 35 in good health. The CDR3, as DNA: TGTGCCTGGAGCCACCCCTACGAGCAGTACTTC. Translation gives CAWSHPYEQYF.